This TCR beta chain was found in a study of lymphopenia after photon versus proton radiotherapy (dated by TCRdb to between 2017 and 2020). Context from the whole study: The study compared the immunological effects of photon versus proton radiation therapy in patients with gastrointestinal tumors who developed high-grade lymphopenia. A cohort of some 20 patients with gastrointestinal tumors who received either photon or proton therapy and subsequently developed lymphopenia was included. The study was designed to characterize how the impact on the immune system differs between the two radiation modalities.

A note on this clone: Its specific antigen is unknown. No per-base quality is available; no much larger clone lies one base away.

Beyond this particular receptor, the publication reports: Proton-treated patients stayed relatively stable during treatment, while photon-treated patients lost naive T cells and TCR diversity and gained effector/memory populations. The survival association was assessed only in patients who died, and better survival with proton therapy was presented by the authors as a possibility rather than a demonstrated result. After the lymphocyte count nadir, oligoclonal expansion, especially of CD8+ Temra cells, was observed in photon-treated repertoires, and the drop in diversity was driven by this expansion. Across the cohort, among patients who died, a greater drop in TCR diversity after the nadir was inversely correlated with overall survival time.

Measured from the cysteine to the phenylalanine, the CDR3 is 17 residues long. The DNA shown is the 51-base CDR3, in frame from base 1. Per the germline V gene (reference sequence), LNHNV is the CDR1 and YYDKDF is the CDR2. V is shortened by 0 bases, J by 2 bases, and the region joining them spans 14 bases. The library was prepared using the immunoSEQ multiplex PCR assay. Alongside multiparametric flow cytometry, deep sequencing of rearranged TCR beta loci was used to profile the T cell repertoires. Entries here come from immuneACCESS through TCRdb and include only in-frame sequences with V and J called. Some clones fail to appear in such tables; in the studies checked, an unresolved V gene covers under half of the shortfall, and the cause of the remainder is unknown. For this sample there are 14,000 or so clones; 82% appear just once. Jointly, the top ten make up approximately 30% of the sample.

The chain is encoded by TRBV15 joined to TRBJ1-5, with a weak D call of TRBD1 (5 bases match). The sequence derives from a man in his fifties with gastric cancer. The material was peripheral blood, obtained from a patient treated with photon-based radiotherapy. CDR3 protein: CATSRDSGGRGNQPQHF. At the DNA level, the sequence is TGTGCCACCAGCAGAGATAGCGGGGGACGCGGCAATCAGCCCCAGCATTTT.